These T cell receptor beta chains were read from a single sample in a study of cytomegalovirus exposure and HLA in healthy donors. Clones were sequenced by immunoSEQ multiplex PCR, and TCRdb holds only the in-frame ones, with some missing. Of about 150,000 clones listed, more than 75% are singletons. Sequencing was performed on PBMCs. Receptors were obtained from a male donor in good health and CMV-seronegative. Each CDR3 is given without its conserved first and last residue. A clone size is listed for some rows: how often the clone was seen (once, few, many), or a class if it is expanded.

>NA|TRBV11-2|TRBJ2-7
ASSNGESEQY
>NA|TRBV6-6|TRBJ2-1
ASSYSRGTSNEQF
>NA|TRBV19|TRBJ2-3
ASSISGAWDTQY
>NA|TRBV4-2|TRBJ2-3
ASSQEATAYSTDTQY
>NA|TRBV7-2|TRBJ2-6
ASSPTYGSGANVLT
>NA|TRBV30|TRBJ1-2
AWTGGDYGYT
>NA|TRBV14|TRBJ1-6
ASSGHTGSSYNSPLH
>NA|TRBV18|TRBJ2-5
ASSPQASGQETQY
>NA|TRBV10-1|TRBJ2-7
ASSENNYEQY
>NA|TRBV27|TRBJ2-7
ASSPGLGNYEQY
>NA|TRBV4-3|TRBJ1-2
ASSQGLQGQNGYT
>NA|TRBV7-9|TRBJ1-6
SSSSFNSPLH
>NA|TRBV2|TRBJ1-5
ASNKGGAQSQPQH
>NA|TRBV11-2|TRBJ1-5
ASSLGVSTDQPQH
>NA|TRBV9|TRBJ1-2
ASSVPGARDGYT
>few|TRBV27|TRBJ1-1
ASRGQGKRRAF
>NA|TRBV5-4|TRBJ2-7
ASSHDWQGKEQY
>NA|TRBV30|TRBJ1-5
AWSGTFGNQPQH
>NA|TRBV30|TRBJ2-7
AWSEGVQY
>NA|TRBV5-1|TRBJ2-2
ASSGGQGATGELF
>NA|TRBV2|TRBJ1-2
ASSSGQGDVFGYT
>NA|TRBV27|TRBJ2-3
APSAGADTDTQY
>once|TRBV6-1|TRBJ1-5
ASTTGDNQPQH
>few|TRBV18|TRBJ1-4
ASSPGTEINEKLF
>NA|TRBV7-9|TRBJ1-1
ASSQDRAGQEAF
>few|TRBV7-9|TRBJ1-5
ASGPGVQPQH
>NA|TRBV30|NA
AWSDERYEQY
>NA|TRBV7-2|TRBJ2-5
ASSSIAGSETQY
>NA|TRBV19|TRBJ2-3
ASSPGQGAQYTQY
>NA|TRBV7-8|TRBJ2-1
ASIPGTAYNEQF
>NA|TRBV5-4|TRBJ2-3
ASSLEVAGDTQY
>NA|TRBV27|TRBJ1-2
ASSLVRGEGYGYT
>NA|TRBV7-9|TRBJ2-3
ASSPRGRDTQY
>NA|TRBV11-2|TRBJ2-7
ASSLVGQGISSEQY
>NA|TRBV5-4|TRBJ2-1
ASSLGGGSSYNEQF
>NA|TRBV9|TRBJ2-1
ASSVVDSYNEQF
>NA|TRBV11-2|TRBJ2-2
ASRERTGFTGELF
>NA|TRBV4-3|TRBJ1-6
ASSHGTGLDSPLH
>NA|TRBV6-5|TRBJ2-3
ASSYSGLAEDTQY
>NA|TRBV15|TRBJ2-3
ATSRGLRQGSDTQY
>few|TRBV5-6|TRBJ2-7
ASSPRDYEQY
>once|TRBV6-5|TRBJ1-1
ASSFGGGTGTTEAF
>NA|TRBV30|TRBJ2-5
AWSVQTSGETQY
>NA|TRBV18|TRBJ1-1
ASSPGAANTEAF
>NA|TRBV5-1|TRBJ1-2
ASSPKPGVGYGYT
>NA|TRBV7-2|TRBJ1-1
ASSLGNQGAGTEAF
>NA|TRBV5-1|TRBJ2-5
ASSSGTPPQETQY
>few|TRBV11-3|TRBJ2-7
ASSSLSYEQY
>NA|TRBV2|TRBJ2-5
ASSGRTEGETQY
>NA|TRBV6-1|TRBJ1-6
ASSEQKGSYNSPLH
>NA|TRBV5-8|TRBJ1-5
ASRTRQGNSNQPQH
>NA|TRBV20-1|TRBJ2-3
SAPLDTQY
>NA|TRBV11-2|TRBJ2-5
ASSLVTSGVGETQY
>NA|TRBV30|TRBJ1-2
AWGAYGYT
>NA|TRBV6-6|TRBJ1-2
ASSYSEGNYGYT